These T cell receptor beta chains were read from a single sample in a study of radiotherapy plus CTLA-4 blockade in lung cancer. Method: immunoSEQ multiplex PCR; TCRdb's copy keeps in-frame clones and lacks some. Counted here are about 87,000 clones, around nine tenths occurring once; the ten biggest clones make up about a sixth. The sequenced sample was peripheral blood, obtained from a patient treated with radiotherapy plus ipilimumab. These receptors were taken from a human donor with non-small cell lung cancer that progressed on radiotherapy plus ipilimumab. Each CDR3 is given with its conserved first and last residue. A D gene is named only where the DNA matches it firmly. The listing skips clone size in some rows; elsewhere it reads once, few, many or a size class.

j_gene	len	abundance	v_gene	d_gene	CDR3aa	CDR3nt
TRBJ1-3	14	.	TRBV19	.	CATSTYSSGNTIYF	TGTGCCACTTCGACGTATAGCTCTGGAAACACCATATATTTT
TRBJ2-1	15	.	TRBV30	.	CAWSVLLAAYNEQFF	TGTGCCTGGAGTGTACTTTTAGCAGCCTACAATGAGCAGTTCTTC
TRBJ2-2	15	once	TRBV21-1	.	CASSIRGPNTGELFF	TGTGCCAGCAGCATTAGGGGGCCGAACACCGGGGAGCTGTTTTTT
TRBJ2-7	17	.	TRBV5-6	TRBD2	CASSGLAGSAGGYEQYF	TGTGCCAGCAGTGGACTAGCGGGTAGTGCGGGGGGCTACGAGCAGTACTTC
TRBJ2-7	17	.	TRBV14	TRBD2	CASSLLAGATSSYEQYF	TGTGCCAGCAGCCTCCTAGCGGGGGCGACGTCCTCCTACGAGCAGTACTTC
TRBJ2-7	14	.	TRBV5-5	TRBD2	CASSQGLAAPEQYF	TGTGCCAGCAGCCAAGGACTAGCGGCTCCTGAGCAGTACTTC
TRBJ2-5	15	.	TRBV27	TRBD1	CASSSTGGAWETQYF	TGTGCCAGCAGTTCTACAGGGGGCGCGTGGGAGACCCAGTACTTC
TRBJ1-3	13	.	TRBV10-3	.	CATLLTVGNTIYF	TGTGCCACCCTCCTGACAGTTGGAAACACCATATATTTT
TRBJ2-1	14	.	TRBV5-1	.	CASSLWQGNNEQFF	TGCGCCAGCAGCTTGTGGCAGGGGAACAATGAGCAGTTCTTC
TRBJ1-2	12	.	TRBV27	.	CASRASVGGYTF	TGTGCCAGCAGAGCCTCTGTGGGTGGCTACACCTTC
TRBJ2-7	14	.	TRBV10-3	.	CAISDMWDSYEQYF	TGTGCCATCAGTGACATGTGGGACTCCTACGAGCAGTACTTC
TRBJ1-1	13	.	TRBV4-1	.	CASSQKENTEAFF	TGCGCCAGCAGCCAGAAAGAGAACACTGAAGCTTTCTTT
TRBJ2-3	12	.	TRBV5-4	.	CASSLGGDTQYF	TGTGCCAGCAGCTTGGGGGGAGATACGCAGTATTTT
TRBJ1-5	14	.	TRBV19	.	CASSMGNSNQPQHF	TGTGCCAGTAGTATGGGTAATAGCAATCAGCCCCAGCATTTT
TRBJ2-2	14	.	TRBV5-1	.	CASSSYTDTGELFF	TGCGCCAGCAGCTCGTACACGGACACCGGGGAGCTGTTTTTT
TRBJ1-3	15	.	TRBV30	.	CAWSTGPRPGNTIYF	TGTGCCTGGAGTACCGGTCCTAGGCCGGGAAACACCATATATTTT
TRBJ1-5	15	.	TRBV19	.	CASTPSGPGYQPQHF	TGTGCCAGTACCCCTTCTGGCCCAGGTTATCAGCCCCAGCATTTT
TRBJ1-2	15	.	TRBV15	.	CATSRDLGGNYGYTF	TGTGCCACCAGCAGAGACCTCGGCGGGAACTATGGCTACACCTTC
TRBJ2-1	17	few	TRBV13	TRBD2	CASSLAASGGAGNEQFF	TGTGCCAGCAGCTTAGCGGCTAGCGGGGGGGCGGGAAATGAGCAGTTCTTC
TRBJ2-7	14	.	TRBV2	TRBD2	CASNLRGAVDEQYF	TGTGCCAGCAACTTGCGGGGGGCGGTTGACGAGCAGTACTTC
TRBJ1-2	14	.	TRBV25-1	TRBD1	CASRRGTENYGYTF	TGTGCCAGCAGGAGAGGGACAGAGAACTATGGCTACACCTTC
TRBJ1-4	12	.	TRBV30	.	CAWSLLNEKLFF	TGTGCCTGGAGCCTTCTTAATGAAAAACTGTTTTTT
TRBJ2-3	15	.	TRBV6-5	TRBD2	CASSSQLAGADTQYF	TGTGCCAGCAGTTCCCAACTAGCGGGAGCAGATACGCAGTATTTT
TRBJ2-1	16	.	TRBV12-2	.	CASRRSIPDPNNEQFF	TGTGCAAGTCGACGCTCCATCCCGGACCCTAACAATGAGCAGTTCTTC
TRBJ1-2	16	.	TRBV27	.	CASSANLYQDLYGYTF	TGTGCCAGCAGCGCAAACCTTTACCAAGACCTCTATGGCTACACCTTC
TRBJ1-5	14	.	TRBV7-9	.	CASSLGGLNQPQHF	TGTGCCAGCAGCCTCGGAGGCCTCAATCAGCCCCAGCATTTT
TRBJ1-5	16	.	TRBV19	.	CASSTGGDFGNQPQHF	TGTGCCAGTAGTACCGGGGGGGATTTTGGCAATCAGCCCCAGCATTTT
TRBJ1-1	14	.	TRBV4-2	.	CASSQDTAATEAFF	TGTGCCAGCAGCCAAGATACAGCGGCCACTGAAGCTTTCTTT
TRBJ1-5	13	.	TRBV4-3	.	CASSLQGGQPQHF	TGCGCCAGCAGCCTACAGGGTGGTCAGCCCCAGCATTTT
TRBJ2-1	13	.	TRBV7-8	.	CASSLAEQGPQFF	TGTGCCAGCAGCTTAGCGGAACAGGGCCCTCAGTTCTTC
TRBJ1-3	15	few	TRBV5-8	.	CASSPGAVYGNTIYF	TGTGCCAGCAGCCCCGGCGCGGTTTATGGAAACACCATATATTTT
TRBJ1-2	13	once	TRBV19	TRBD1	CASSAQGAGGYTF	TGTGCCAGTAGTGCACAGGGGGCGGGTGGCTACACCTTC
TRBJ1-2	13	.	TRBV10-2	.	CASRVDLNYGYTF	TGCGCCAGCAGGGTCGACCTCAACTATGGCTACACCTTC
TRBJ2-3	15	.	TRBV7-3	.	CASSSDGAGADTQYF	TGTGCCAGCAGCTCTGACGGGGCAGGCGCGGATACGCAGTATTTT
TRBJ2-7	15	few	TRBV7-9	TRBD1	CASSPKTDRDYEQYF	TGTGCCAGCAGCCCAAAGACGGACAGGGACTACGAGCAGTACTTC
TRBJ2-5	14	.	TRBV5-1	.	CASSSSGMGETQYF	TGCGCCAGCAGCTCATCAGGGATGGGGGAGACCCAGTACTTC
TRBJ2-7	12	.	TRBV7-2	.	CASSLSSYEQYF	TGTGCCAGCAGCCTCTCTTCCTACGAGCAGTACTTC
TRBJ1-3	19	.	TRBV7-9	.	CASSLVPKKTGDSGNTIYF	TGTGCCAGCAGCTTAGTTCCCAAAAAAACAGGAGACTCTGGAAACACCATATATTTT
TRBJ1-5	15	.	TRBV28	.	CASTWGNWGDQPQHF	TGTGCCAGCACCTGGGGGAACTGGGGCGATCAGCCCCAGCATTTT
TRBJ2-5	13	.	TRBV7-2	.	CASSFSGTETQYF	TGTGCCAGCAGCTTTTCGGGAACGGAGACCCAGTACTTC
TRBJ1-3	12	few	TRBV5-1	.	CASSLDGNTIYF	TGCGCCAGCAGCTTAGACGGAAACACCATATATTTT
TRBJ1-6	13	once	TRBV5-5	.	CASSLTDNSPLHF	TGTGCCAGCAGCTTGACGGATAATTCACCCCTCCACTTT